The 16 T cell receptor beta chains below were found in one sample sequenced in a study of T cell repertoires in cytomegalovirus infection. TCRdb passed the reads through MiXCR, listing each CDR3 protein once. The data contain around 740,000 distinct CDR3 sequences, 35% of them seen just once; the ten biggest clones take up about 2.8%. The sample taken for sequencing was PBMCs. Receptors were obtained from a human donor in good health (CMV status not recorded). Some clones in this sample may be carry-over from other donors' samples.

Only one count was recorded for this clonotype. The V and J genes are TRBV19 and TRBJ2-5, with 12 bases that match TRBD2. The CDR3 runs 16 residues. V dropped 4 bases and J dropped 6; count of bases not matched to a gene: 9. Germline V gene lookup returns CDR1 LNHDA and CDR2 SQIVND (reference sequence). In DNA form, the CDR3 reads TGTGCCAGTAGTACAGGCTCTAGCGGGAGGGGACAGACCCAGTACTTC. This sequence encodes CASSTGSSGRGQTQYF.

This clonotype has more than one count but fewer than ten. The chain couples TRBV5-1 to TRBJ2-1; no firm D call. This CDR3 has 12 amino acids. CDR1 is SGHRS and CDR2 is YFSETQ in the germline V gene. The germline V and J ends were trimmed by 7 bases and 15 bases, with 20 bases remaining between them. The CDR3 here is CASGSNGLPGFF. CDR3 nucleotides: TGCGCCAGCGGGTCGAACGGGCTCCCTGGGTTCTTC.

This chain links TRBV7-9 with TRBJ2-1; no clear D gene. Germline V gene data show CDR1 as SEHNR and CDR2 as FQNEAQ (reference sequence). The V gene lost 3 bases and the J gene lost 5 bases, with 11 bases spanning the gap. The CDR3 consists of 14 residues. This CDR3 is CASSFSTIHNEQFF. Written as DNA, the CDR3 is TGTGCCAGCAGCTTCAGTACTATCCACAATGAGCAGTTCTTC.

In its sample, this clonotype was seen a few times. V gene TRBV20-1 combines with J gene TRBJ2-3; 9 bases align to TRBD1. Germline loops: CDR1 DFQATT, CDR2 SNEGSKA (reference sequence). The CDR3 has 18 residues. Unmatched junction bases numbered 15, after V lost 4 bases and J lost 1 base. CDR3 amino acids: CSATSNQLRDRGTDTQYF. CDR3 coding DNA: TGCAGTGCTACCTCGAACCAACTCCGGGACAGGGGCACAGATACGCAGTATTTT.

For this clonotype: It is likely a read error, because the conserved phenylalanine at the end of the CDR3 is missing. V is TRBV7-9 and J is TRBJ1-5; perhaps TRBD1 as D (6 bases). The CDR3 length is 19 residues. V was pared by 2 bases and J by 3 bases, with 23 bases between. Germline values: CDR1 SEHNR, CDR2 FQNEAQ (reference sequence). The CDR3 nucleotides are TGTGCCAGCAGCTTATTTTTCCCCGTCAGGGGTAATAACAATCAGCCCCAGCATTTG. Its translation is CASSLFFPVRGNNNQPQHL.

The chain recombines TRBV10-3 with TRBJ1-4; TRBD1 aligns across 7 bases. Germline V gene sequence: CDR1 ENHRY, CDR2 SYGVKD. This CDR3 comprises 13 residues. Germline trimming cut 9 bases from V and 4 bases from J; bases unmatched to any gene: 5. CDR3 in DNA: TGTGCCATATCCAGGGGGGTTAATGAAAAACTGTTTTTT. It translates to CAISRGVNEKLFF.

Concerning this clonotype itself: The junction shows a germline mismatch at one end, possibly a read error. V usage is TRBV4-1 and J usage is TRBJ2-1; 7 bases are a match to TRBD2. CDR1 and CDR2 (germline): MGHRA, YSYEKL. This CDR3 is built from 16 residues. CDR3 DNA sequence: TGTGCCAGCAGCCTGTTAGGGACTACGTCCTACAATGAGCAGTTCTTC. This sequence encodes CASSLLGTTSYNEQFF.

This chain connects TRBV15 to TRBJ2-2; D gene unclear. V lost 2 bases to trimming and J lost 1 base, with 11 bases between them. CDR3 length: 16 amino acids. Per germline, CDR1 LNHNV and CDR2 YYDKDF (reference sequence). The chain's CDR3 is CATSRHSPQNTGELFF. The CDR3 region has the DNA TGTGCCACCAGCAGACACTCTCCACAGAACACCGGGGAGCTGTTTTTT.

The chain joins TRBV19 to TRBJ2-7; 7 bases match TRBD2. CDR1 LNHDA and CDR2 SQIVND come from the germline V gene (reference sequence). V was clipped by 7 bases and J by 2 bases; unmatched bases: 8. The CDR3 is 14 residues long. Here the CDR3 DNA reads TGTGCCAGTAAGCTCAGCGGGACCACCTACGAGCAGTACTTC. It codes for CASKLSGTTYEQYF.

This clonotype was detected many times. The chain uses TRBV7-2 and TRBJ1-2; 9 nucleotides match TRBD1. This CDR3 has 15 residues. Trimming removed 6 bases from V and 5 bases from J; junction bases left unmatched: 10. Germline-derived CDR1 and CDR2 are SGHTA and FQGNSA. CDR3 sequence (DNA): TGTGCCAGCAGTTCCGACAGGGGGGGCCTGTATGGCTACACCTTC. This codes for CASSSDRGGLYGYTF.

This clonotype was counted between two and nine times. The chain has TRBV7-3 and TRBJ2-1; 10 bases agree with TRBD2. Germline V CDR1 and CDR2: SGHTA, FQGTGA. With 2 bases clipped from V and 11 bases from J, the junction kept 6 bases outside the gene matches. The CDR3 consists of 14 residues. The CDR3 DNA follows: TGTGCCAGCAGCTTAGAGGGGACTAGCGTCCAGCAGTTCTTC. This encodes CASSLEGTSVQQFF. Based on the CDR3 plus reference TRBV7-3 and TRBJ2-1, the full variable domain is GAGVSQTPSNKVTEKGKYVELRCDPISGHTALYWYRQSLGQGPEFLIYFQGTGAADDSGLPNDRFFAVRPEGSVSTLKIQRTERGDSAVYLCASSLEGTSVQQFFGPGTRLTVL.

This sequence joins TRBV12-3 or TRBV12-4 and TRBJ1-2; D call uncertain. This CDR3 comprises 11 residues. Trimming left V 6 bases short and J 7 bases short, with 9 bases between. The CDR3 loop is CASRRGVGYTF. The CDR3 nucleotides read TGTGCCAGCAGACGCGGCGTTGGCTACACCTTC.

This clonotype has just a few counts. V gene TRBV7-9 combines with J gene TRBJ1-2; perhaps TRBD1 as D (5 bases). This CDR3 is 16 amino acids long. Trimming took off 5 bases at V and 6 bases at J, with 22 bases between the two ends. Germline V gene sequence: CDR1 SEHNR, CDR2 FQNEAQ (reference sequence). The CDR3 DNA reads TGTGCCAGCAGCAAGGTACCGGCGGGGGACCCCCATGGCTACACCTTC. Protein sequence: CASSKVPAGDPHGYTF.

This clonotype appeared a few times. V usage is TRBV27 and J usage is TRBJ2-1; D possibly corresponds to TRBD2 (6 bases). Germline values: CDR1 MNHEY, CDR2 SMNVEV (reference sequence). With 5 bases removed from V and 2 bases from J, the gap between germline ends came to 19 bases. The CDR3 has 17 residues. CDR3 coding DNA: TGTGCCAGCAGTCCCCACCGGGTAGCGGTTCCCTACAATGAGCAGTTCTTC. Translated: CASSPHRVAVPYNEQFF.

This clonotype was counted only a few times. The rearrangement links TRBV7-9 to TRBJ1-1; D gene uncertain. The ends were cut back, 1 base at V and 11 bases at J, with 11 bases in the middle. Germline-derived CDR1 and CDR2 are SEHNR and FQNEAQ (reference sequence). The CDR3 runs 12 residues. This chain's CDR3 is CASSLGTDGAFF. CDR3 nucleotide sequence: TGTGCCAGCAGCTTAGGAACCGACGGGGCTTTCTTT.

The chain employs TRBV24-1 and TRBJ2-2, with D possibly matching TRBD2 (6 bases). Germline CDR1 is KGHDR and CDR2 is SFDVKD. This CDR3 contains 15 residues. Trimming took off 5 bases at V and 1 base at J, with 10 bases between the two ends. The DNA of the CDR3 is TGTGCCACCAGTGTTGGTAGCGGGAACACCGGGGAGCTGTTTTTT. Amino acids: CATSVGSGNTGELFF.